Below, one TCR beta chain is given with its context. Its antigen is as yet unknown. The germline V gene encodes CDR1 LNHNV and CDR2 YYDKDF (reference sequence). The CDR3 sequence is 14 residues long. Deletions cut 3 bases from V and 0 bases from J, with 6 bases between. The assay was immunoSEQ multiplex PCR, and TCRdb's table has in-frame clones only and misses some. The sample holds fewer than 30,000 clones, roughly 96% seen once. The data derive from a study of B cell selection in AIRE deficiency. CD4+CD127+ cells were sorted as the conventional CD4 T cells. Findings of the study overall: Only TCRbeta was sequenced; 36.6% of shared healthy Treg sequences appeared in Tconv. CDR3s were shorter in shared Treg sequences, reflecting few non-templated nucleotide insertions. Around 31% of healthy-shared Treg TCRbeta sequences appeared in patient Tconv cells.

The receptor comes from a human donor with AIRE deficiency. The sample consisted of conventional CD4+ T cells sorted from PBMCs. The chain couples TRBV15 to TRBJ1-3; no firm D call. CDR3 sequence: CATSSDYSGNTIYF. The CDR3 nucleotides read TGTGCCACCAGCAGTGACTACTCTGGAAACACCATATATTTT. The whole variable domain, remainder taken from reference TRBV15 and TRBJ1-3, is DAMVIQNPRYQVTQFGKPVTLSCSQTLNHNVMYWYQQKSSQAPKLLFHYYDKDFNNEADTPDNFQSRRPNTSFCFLDIRSPGLGDTAMYLCATSSDYSGNTIYFGEGSWLTVV.